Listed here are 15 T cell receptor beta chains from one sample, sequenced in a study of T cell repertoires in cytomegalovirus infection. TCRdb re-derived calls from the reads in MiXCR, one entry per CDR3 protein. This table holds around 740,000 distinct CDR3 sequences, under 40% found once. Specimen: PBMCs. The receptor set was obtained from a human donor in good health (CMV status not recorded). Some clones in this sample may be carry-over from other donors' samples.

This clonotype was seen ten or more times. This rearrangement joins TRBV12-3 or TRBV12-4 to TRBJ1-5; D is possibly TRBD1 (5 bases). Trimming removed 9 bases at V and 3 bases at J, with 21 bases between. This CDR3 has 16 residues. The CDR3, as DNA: TGTGCCAGGGGTCCCGCCAAACCGGGGGTCAATCAGCCCCAGCATTTT. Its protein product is CARGPAKPGVNQPQHF.

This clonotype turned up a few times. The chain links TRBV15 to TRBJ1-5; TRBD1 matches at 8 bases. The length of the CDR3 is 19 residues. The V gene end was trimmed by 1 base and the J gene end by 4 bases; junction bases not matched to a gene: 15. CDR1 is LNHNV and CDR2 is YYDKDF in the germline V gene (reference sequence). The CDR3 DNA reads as TGTGCCACCAGCAGAGTTTTTGAGACAGGGGCGACTATTAATCAGCCCCAGCATTTT. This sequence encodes CATSRVFETGATINQPQHF.

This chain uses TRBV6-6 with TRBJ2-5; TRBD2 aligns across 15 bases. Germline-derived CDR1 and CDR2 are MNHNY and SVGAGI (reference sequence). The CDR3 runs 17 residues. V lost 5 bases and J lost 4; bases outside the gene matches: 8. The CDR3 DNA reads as TGTGCCAGCAGTCCCGGGACTAGCGGGAGGAGGAGAGAGACCCAGTACTTC. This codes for CASSPGTSGRRRETQYF.

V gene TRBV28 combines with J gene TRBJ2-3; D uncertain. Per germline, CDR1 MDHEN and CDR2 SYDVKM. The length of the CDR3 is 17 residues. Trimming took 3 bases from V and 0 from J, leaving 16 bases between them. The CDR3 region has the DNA TGTGCCAGCAGTTTCTTTCCAGATCCAATTAGCACAGATACGCAGTATTTT. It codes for CASSFFPDPISTDTQYF.

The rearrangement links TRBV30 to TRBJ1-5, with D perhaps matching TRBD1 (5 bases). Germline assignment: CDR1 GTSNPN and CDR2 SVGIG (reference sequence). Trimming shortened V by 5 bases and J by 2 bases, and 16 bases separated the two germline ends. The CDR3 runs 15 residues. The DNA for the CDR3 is TGTGCCTGGGAAGGAGGGGAAGAGGGCAATCAGCCCCAGCATTTT. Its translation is CAWEGGEEGNQPQHF.

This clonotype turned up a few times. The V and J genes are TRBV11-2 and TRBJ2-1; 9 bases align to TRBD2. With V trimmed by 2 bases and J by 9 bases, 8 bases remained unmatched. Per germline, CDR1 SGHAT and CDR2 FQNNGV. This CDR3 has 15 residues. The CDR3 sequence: CASSLLGLALGEQFF. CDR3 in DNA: TGTGCCAGCAGCTTACTGGGACTAGCCCTTGGTGAGCAGTTCTTC.

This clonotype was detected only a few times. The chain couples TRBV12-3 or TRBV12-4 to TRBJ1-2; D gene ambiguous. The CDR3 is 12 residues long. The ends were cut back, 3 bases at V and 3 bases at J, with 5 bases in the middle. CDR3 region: CASSFDDYGYTF. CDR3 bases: TGTGCCAGCAGTTTCGATGACTATGGCTACACCTTC.

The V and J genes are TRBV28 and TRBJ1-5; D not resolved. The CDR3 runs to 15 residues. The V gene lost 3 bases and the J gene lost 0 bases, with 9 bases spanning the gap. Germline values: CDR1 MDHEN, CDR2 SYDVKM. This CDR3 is CASSLVDYSNQPQHF. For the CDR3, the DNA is TGTGCCAGCAGTTTGGTAGATTATAGCAATCAGCCCCAGCATTTT. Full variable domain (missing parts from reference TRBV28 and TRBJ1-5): DVKVTQSSRYLVKRTGEKVFLECVQDMDHENMFWYRQDPGLGLRLIYFSYDVKMKEKGDIPEGYSVSREKKERFSLILESASTNQTSMYLCASSLVDYSNQPQHFGDGTRLSIL.

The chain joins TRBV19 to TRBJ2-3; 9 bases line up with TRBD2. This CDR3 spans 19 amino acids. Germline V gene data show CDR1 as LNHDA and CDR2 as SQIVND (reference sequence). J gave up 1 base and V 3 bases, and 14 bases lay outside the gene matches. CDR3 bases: TGTGCCAGTAGTATCTTATCTACTGGAGCGGGAGGACGCACAGATACGCAGTATTTT. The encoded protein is CASSILSTGAGGRTDTQYF.

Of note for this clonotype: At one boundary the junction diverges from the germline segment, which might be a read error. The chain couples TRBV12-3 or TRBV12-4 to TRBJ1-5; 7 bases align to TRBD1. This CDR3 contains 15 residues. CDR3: CASILGGTDNQPQPF. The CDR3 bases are TGTGCCAGCATCCTGGGAGGGACAGACAATCAGCCCCAGCCTTTT.

The CDR3 coding sequence is TGTGCCAGCAGTGAACACGGGGGCCAAGAGACCCAGTACTTC. Translated: CASSEHGGQETQYF. The gene calls are TRBV25-1 and TRBJ2-5, with TRBD2 as a possible D gene (6 bases). The V and J ends lost 2 bases and 1 base respectively, with 8 bases between them. CDR3 length: 14 amino acids. The germline V gene encodes CDR1 MGHDK and CDR2 SYGVNS.

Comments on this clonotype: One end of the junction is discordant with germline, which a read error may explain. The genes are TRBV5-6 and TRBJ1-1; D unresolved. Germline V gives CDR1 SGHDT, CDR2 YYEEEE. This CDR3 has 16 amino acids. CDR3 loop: CASSLRPQHTRGEDFF. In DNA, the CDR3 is TGTGCAAGCAGCTTGCGACCGCAGCATACGCGGGGAGAAGATTTCTTT. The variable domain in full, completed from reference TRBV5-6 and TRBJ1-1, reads DAGVTQSPTHLIKTRGQQVTLRCSPKSGHDTVSWYQQALGQGPQFIFQYYEEEERQRGNFPDRFSGHQFPNYSSELNVNALLLGDSALYLCASSLRPQHTRGEDFFGQGTRLTVV.

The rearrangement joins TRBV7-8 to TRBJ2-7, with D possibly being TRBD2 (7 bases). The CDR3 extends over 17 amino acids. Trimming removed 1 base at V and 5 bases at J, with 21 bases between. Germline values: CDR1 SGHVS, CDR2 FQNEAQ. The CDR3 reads CASSLGGLGGLSHEQYF. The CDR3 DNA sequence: TGTGCCAGCAGCTTAGGGGGGCTGGGGGGGCTGAGTCACGAGCAGTACTTC.

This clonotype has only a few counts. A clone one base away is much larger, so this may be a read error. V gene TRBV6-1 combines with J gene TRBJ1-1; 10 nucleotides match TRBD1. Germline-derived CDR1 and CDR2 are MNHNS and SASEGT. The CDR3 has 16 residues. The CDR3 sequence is CAGSEAAGTGATEAFF. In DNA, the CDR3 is TGTGCCGGCAGTGAAGCTGCCGGGACAGGGGCCACTGAAGCTTTCTTT.

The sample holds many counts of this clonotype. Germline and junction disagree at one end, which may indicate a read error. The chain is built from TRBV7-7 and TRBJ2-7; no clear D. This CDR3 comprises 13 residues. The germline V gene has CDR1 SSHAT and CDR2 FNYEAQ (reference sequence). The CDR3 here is CASSLGPKYEQYF. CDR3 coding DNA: TGTGCTAGCAGCTTAGGCCCTAAATACGAGCAGTACTTC.